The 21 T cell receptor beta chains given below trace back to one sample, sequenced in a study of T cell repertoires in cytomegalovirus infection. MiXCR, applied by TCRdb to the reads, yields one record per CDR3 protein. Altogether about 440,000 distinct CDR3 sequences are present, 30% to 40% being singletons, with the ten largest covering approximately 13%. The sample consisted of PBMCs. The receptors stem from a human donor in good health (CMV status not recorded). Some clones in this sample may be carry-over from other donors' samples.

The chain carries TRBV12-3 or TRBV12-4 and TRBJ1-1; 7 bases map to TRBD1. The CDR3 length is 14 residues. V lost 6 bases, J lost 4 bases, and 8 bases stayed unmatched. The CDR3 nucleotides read TGTGCCAGCAGCTATGACAGGGTAGCCACTGAAGCTTTCTTT. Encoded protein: CASSYDRVATEAFF.

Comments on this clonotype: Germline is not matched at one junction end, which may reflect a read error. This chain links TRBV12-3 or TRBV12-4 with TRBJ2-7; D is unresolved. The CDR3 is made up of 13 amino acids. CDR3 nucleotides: TGTGCCAGCACCTTGCTAGGAAGAGACGAGAAGTACTTC. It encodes CASTLLGRDEKYF.

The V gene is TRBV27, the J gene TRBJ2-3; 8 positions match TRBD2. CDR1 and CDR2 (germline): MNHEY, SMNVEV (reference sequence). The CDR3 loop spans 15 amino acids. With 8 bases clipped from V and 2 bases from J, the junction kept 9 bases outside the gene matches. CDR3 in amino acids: CASAPAGGLTDTQYF. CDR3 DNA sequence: TGTGCCAGCGCCCCCGCGGGGGGACTCACAGATACGCAGTATTTT.

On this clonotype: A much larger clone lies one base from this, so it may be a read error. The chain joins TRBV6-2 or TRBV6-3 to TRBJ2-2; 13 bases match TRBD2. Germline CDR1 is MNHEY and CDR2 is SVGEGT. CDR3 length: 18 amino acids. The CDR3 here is CPSRTTSGGEWGTGELFF. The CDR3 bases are TGTCCCAGCCGTACTACTAGCGGGGGGGAGTGGGGCACCGGGGAGCTGTTTTTT.

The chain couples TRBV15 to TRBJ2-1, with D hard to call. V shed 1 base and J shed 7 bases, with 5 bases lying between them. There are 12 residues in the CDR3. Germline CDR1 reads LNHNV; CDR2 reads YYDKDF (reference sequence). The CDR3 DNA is TGTGCCACCAGCAGAGCCACTAATGAGCAGTTCTTC. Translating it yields CATSRATNEQFF.

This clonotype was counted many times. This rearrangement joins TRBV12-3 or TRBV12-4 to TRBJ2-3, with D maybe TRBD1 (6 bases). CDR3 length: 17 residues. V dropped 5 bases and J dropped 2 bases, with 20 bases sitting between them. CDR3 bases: TGTGCCAGCAGTACAATCCCAGGGGACGCCACCACAGATACGCAGTATTTT. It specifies CASSTIPGDATTDTQYF.

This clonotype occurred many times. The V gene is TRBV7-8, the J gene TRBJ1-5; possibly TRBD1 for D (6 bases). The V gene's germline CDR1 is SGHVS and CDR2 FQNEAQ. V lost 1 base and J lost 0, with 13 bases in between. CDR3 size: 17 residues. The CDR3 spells CASSLGDRPYSNQPQHF. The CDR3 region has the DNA TGTGCCAGCAGCTTAGGCGACAGGCCCTATAGCAATCAGCCCCAGCATTTT.

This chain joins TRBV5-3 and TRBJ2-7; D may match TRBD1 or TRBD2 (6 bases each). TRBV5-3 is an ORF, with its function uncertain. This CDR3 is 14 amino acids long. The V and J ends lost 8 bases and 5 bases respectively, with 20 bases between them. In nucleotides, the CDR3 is TGTGCCAGCAGCGTGGGGGCCTGGGGGGACGAGCAGTACTTC. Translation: CASSVGAWGDEQYF.

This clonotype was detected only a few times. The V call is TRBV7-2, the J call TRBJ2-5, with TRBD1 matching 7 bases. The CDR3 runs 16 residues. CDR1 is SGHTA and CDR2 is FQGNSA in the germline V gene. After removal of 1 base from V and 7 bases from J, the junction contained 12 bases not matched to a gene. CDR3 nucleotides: TGTGCCAGCAGCTTAGGATCTATGGGGGACAGATCGACCCAGTACTTC. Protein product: CASSLGSMGDRSTQYF.

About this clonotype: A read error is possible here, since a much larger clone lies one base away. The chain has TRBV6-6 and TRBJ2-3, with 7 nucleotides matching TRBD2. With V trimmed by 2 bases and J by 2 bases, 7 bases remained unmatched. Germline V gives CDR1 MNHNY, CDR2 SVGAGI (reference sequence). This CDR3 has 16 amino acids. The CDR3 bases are TGTGCCAGCAGTTACCTAACTAGCGAACCCACAGATACGCAGTATTTT. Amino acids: CASSYLTSEPTDTQYF.

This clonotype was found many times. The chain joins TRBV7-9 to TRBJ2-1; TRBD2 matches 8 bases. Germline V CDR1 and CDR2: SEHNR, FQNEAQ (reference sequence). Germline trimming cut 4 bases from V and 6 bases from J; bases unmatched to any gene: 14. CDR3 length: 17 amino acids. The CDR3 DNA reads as TGTGCCAGCAGCTCTAGCGGGCTACCGGGCCTTGGCAATGAGCAGTTCTTC. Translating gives CASSSSGLPGLGNEQFF.

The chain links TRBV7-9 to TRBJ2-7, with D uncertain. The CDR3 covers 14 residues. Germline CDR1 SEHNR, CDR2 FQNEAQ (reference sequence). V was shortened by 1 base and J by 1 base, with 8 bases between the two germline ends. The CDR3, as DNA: TGTGCCAGCAGCTTAGGCACGAGTTCCTACGAGCAGTACTTC. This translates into CASSLGTSSYEQYF.

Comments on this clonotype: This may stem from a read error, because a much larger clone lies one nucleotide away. The CDR3 is CASSRRGGTEALF. For the CDR3, the DNA is TGTGCCAGCAGCCGCAGGGGCGGCACTGAAGCTCTCTTT. The rearrangement joins TRBV11-2 to TRBJ1-1, with a possible D match to TRBD1 (6 bases). This CDR3 has 13 amino acids. Germline V gene lookup returns CDR1 SGHAT and CDR2 FQNNGV.

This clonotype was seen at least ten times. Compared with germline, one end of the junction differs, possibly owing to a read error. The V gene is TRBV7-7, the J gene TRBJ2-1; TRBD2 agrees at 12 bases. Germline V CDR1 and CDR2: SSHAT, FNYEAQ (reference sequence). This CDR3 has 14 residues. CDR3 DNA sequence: TGTGCTAGCAGCTTGACTAGCGGGGGTAATGAGCAGTTCTTC. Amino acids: CASSLTSGGNEQFF.

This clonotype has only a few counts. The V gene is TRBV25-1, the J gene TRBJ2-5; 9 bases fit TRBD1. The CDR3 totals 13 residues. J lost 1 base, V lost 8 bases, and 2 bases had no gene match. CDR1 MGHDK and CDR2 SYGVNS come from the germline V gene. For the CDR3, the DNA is TGTGCCAGCCAGGGACAGGGCCAAGAGACCCAGTACTTC. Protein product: CASQGQGQETQYF.

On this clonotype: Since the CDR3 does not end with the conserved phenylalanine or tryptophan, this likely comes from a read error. DNA of the CDR3: TGTGCCAGTAGTTACTTGGGGACCGGCTCCTACGAGCAGTACTTA. The encoded protein is CASSYLGTGSYEQYL. The gene calls are TRBV19 and TRBJ2-7; either TRBD1 or TRBD2 may supply D (5 bases each). The V end was cut by 5 bases, the J end by 0 bases, with 14 bases between. Per the germline V gene, CDR1 is LNHDA and CDR2 is SQIVND (reference sequence). The CDR3 is 15 residues long.

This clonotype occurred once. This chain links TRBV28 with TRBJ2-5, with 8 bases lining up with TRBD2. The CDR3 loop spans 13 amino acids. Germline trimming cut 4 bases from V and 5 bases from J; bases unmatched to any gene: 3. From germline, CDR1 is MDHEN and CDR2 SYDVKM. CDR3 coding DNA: TGTGCCAGCAGTTGGACTAGCTGGGAGACCCAGTACTTC. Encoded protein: CASSWTSWETQYF.

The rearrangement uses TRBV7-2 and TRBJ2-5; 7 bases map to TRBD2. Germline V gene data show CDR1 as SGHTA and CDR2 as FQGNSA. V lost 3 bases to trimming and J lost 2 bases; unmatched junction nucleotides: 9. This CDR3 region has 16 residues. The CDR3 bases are TGTGCCAGCAGCTTTAACCCGGGACTAAGTCAAGAGACCCAGTACTTC. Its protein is CASSFNPGLSQETQYF.

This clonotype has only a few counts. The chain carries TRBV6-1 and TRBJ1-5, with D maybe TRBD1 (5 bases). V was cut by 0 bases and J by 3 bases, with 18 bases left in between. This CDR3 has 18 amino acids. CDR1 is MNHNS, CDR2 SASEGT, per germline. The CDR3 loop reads CASSEAGWGIGNNQPQHF. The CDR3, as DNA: TGTGCCAGCAGTGAAGCAGGGTGGGGGATTGGGAACAATCAGCCCCAGCATTTT.

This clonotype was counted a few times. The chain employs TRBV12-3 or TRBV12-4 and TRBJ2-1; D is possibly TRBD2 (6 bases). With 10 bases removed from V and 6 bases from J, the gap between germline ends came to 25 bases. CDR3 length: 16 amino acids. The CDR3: CATMRADGGFGNEQFF. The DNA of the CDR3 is TGTGCCACCATGCGCGCCGACGGGGGTTTTGGCAATGAGCAGTTCTTC.

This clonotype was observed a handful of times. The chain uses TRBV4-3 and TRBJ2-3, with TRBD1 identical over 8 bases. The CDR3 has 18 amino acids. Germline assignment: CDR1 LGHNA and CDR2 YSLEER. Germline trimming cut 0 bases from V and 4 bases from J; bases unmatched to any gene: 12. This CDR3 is CASSQDPAGTGQSDTQYF. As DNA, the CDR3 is TGCGCCAGCAGCCAAGATCCAGCCGGGACAGGCCAGTCAGATACGCAGTATTTT.